This T cell receptor (beta chain) comes out of a study of yellow fever vaccine responses in identical twins. One entry per CDR3 protein results from TCRdb running MiXCR on the RT-PCR reads. The repertoire holds roughly 6,900 distinct CDR3 sequences, 80% to 85% seen once, with 3% to 4% in the top ten. There are 15 residues in the CDR3. Germline lookup yields CDR1 MDHEN and CDR2 SYDVKM. V lost 4 bases and J 4 bases, leaving 17 bases between the germline ends. The count of this clonotype is one. The TCR sequence derives from a woman aged 18-29 years who received the yellow fever vaccine. The sample was T cells from blood (PBMCs), unsorted or a sorted subset (not recorded which), taken before or after yellow fever vaccination (not recorded which). The V call is TRBV28, the J call TRBJ2-7; D unclear. This chain's CDR3 is CASSSTYSSLYEQYF. The CDR3 DNA reads as TGTGCCAGCAGTTCGACGTACTCAAGCCTGTACGAGCAGTACTTC.